The source of this TCR beta chain is a study of blood T cell repertoires in COVID-19. Study overall: The analysed material was cDNA or gDNA that came from T cells, B-cell-depleted T cells, or PBMCs.

Original methodology: Amplification of reference gene primers was used by the study to estimate nucleated cell counts. The table came from immunoSEQ multiplex PCR; TCRdb's copy has only in-frame clones and leaves some out. V and J calls and clone size are those listed in that table; D and trimming were worked out from the DNA. The sample lists some 400,000 clones, about 89% occurring once. Germline V gene sequence: CDR1 SGDLS, CDR2 YYNGEE. Trimming at V came to 0 bases and at J to 1 base, leaving 8 bases not matched to a gene. The CDR3 has 18 residues. The source material was peripheral blood. V gene TRBV9 combines with J gene TRBJ2-1, with 9 bases lining up with TRBD2. This receptor was identified in a woman aged 30 to 39 with COVID-19, enrolled during active disease. For the CDR3, the DNA is TGTGCCAGCAGCGTAGGAGTACGTAGCGGGAGTTCCTACAATGAGCAGTTCTTC. Its protein product is CASSVGVRSGSSYNEQFF.